Each of the 9 T cell receptor beta chains below was sequenced from the same sample in a study of blood T cell repertoires in COVID-19. The table came from immunoSEQ multiplex PCR; TCRdb's copy has only in-frame clones and leaves some out. The sample yields about 160,000 clones, approximately 91% seen once. The sequenced material came from peripheral blood. These receptors came from a man aged 18 to 30 with acute or convalescent COVID-19.

V gene TRBV11-2 combines with J gene TRBJ1-1; D is uncertain. Trimming left V 1 base short and J 5 bases short, with 11 bases between. This CDR3 comprises 14 residues. Germline CDR1 is SGHAT and CDR2 is FQNNGV. As DNA, the CDR3 is TGTGCCAGCAGCTTAGCCTGGCGAGGGACTGAAGCTTTCTTT. Translating gives CASSLAWRGTEAFF.

The chain is built from TRBV5-1 and TRBJ2-7; maybe TRBD2 (6 bases). The CDR3 runs to 15 residues. The germline CDR1 and CDR2 sequences are SGHRS and YFSETQ. V dropped 2 bases and J dropped 7 bases, with 19 bases sitting between them. The CDR3 bases are TGCGCCAGCAGCTTTGGAGGGGAGAGGGAGGAAGAGCAGTACTTC. Translation: CASSFGGEREEEQYF.

This clone was seen just once. The chain couples TRBV27 to TRBJ1-2, with 10 bases fitting TRBD1. Per the germline V gene, CDR1 is MNHEY and CDR2 is SMNVEV (reference sequence). Trimming cost V 6 bases and J 4 bases; bases outside gene matches: 17. CDR3 size: 18 residues. CDR3 region: CASRDRGTGVGGFYGYTF. The CDR3 coding sequence is TGTGCCAGCAGGGACCGCGGGACAGGGGTAGGGGGGTTCTATGGCTACACCTTC.

The chain is built from TRBV12-3 or TRBV12-4 and TRBJ2-7, with 7 bases matching TRBD2. The CDR3 totals 13 residues. Unmatched junction bases numbered 4, after V lost 5 bases and J lost 3 bases. Here the CDR3 DNA reads TGTGCCAGCAGTCGGGAGGTCGGCTACGAGCAGTACTTC. This encodes CASSREVGYEQYF.

The chain uses TRBV7-9 and TRBJ1-4, with TRBD1 as a possible D gene (6 bases). V lost 1 base to trimming and J lost 7 bases, with 16 bases between them. Germline-derived CDR1 and CDR2 are SEHNR and FQNEAQ (reference sequence). This CDR3 is 16 amino acids long. As DNA, the CDR3 is TGTGCCAGCAGCTTAGACCGACAGGCCTGGAGTGAAAAACTGTTTTTT. Amino acid sequence: CASSLDRQAWSEKLFF.

The CDR3: CASSSTPDRGAFF. The CDR3 DNA follows: TGCGCCAGCAGCTCCACTCCGGACAGGGGTGCTTTCTTT. The chain couples TRBV5-1 to TRBJ1-1; 9 nucleotides align to TRBD1. Germline V CDR1 and CDR2: SGHRS, YFSETQ. This CDR3 is 13 amino acids long. V lost 3 bases to trimming and J lost 11 bases; unmatched junction nucleotides: 8.

Here the CDR3 reads CASSLDRVGSGAFF. The CDR3 DNA reads as TGTGCCAGCAGCTTAGATCGGGTGGGTAGTGGAGCTTTCTTT. The chain has TRBV11-2 and TRBJ1-1; D call uncertain. Germline V gene lookup returns CDR1 SGHAT and CDR2 FQNNGV. V lost 0 bases and J lost 10, with 15 bases in between. The CDR3 is made up of 14 amino acids.

The chain joins TRBV5-1 to TRBJ1-1, with TRBD1 as a possible D gene (6 bases). CDR1 and CDR2 (germline): SGHRS, YFSETQ. This CDR3 comprises 14 residues. With 4 bases removed from V and 11 bases from J, the gap between germline ends came to 21 bases. The CDR3 region is CASSVSQGSSKAFF. Written as DNA, the CDR3 is TGCGCCAGCAGCGTATCACAGGGTTCCTCAAAGGCTTTCTTT.

The chain combines TRBV27 with TRBJ2-5; weak D call: TRBD1 (6 bases). V was pared by 4 bases and J by 4 bases, with 16 bases between. The CDR3 loop spans 15 amino acids. From germline, CDR1 is MNHEY and CDR2 SMNVEV (reference sequence). In nucleotides, the CDR3 is TGTGCCAGCAGTTGGGGCAGGGGCACAGCAGAGACCCAGTACTTC. Protein sequence: CASSWGRGTAETQYF.